This T cell receptor beta chain was documented in a study of CD4 T cells in relation to SARS-CoV-2 and coronaviruses. Study information: After nine to eleven days of antigen culture, PBMC TCR beta CDR3s were sequenced.

Naive and memory CD4+ T cells were separated from cryopreserved PBMCs. Germline values: CDR1 MGHDK, CDR2 SYGVNS. Trimming took 2 bases from V and 9 from J, leaving 22 bases between them. The CDR3 loop spans 16 amino acids. As for this clone: As yet, its antigen is unknown.

Profiling relied on immunoSEQ multiplex PCR, and the TCRdb table lists in-frame clones only, not all of them. The table includes around 34,000 clones, under 80% detected once. The clonotype was recovered from an adult with COVID-19. The chain recombines TRBV25-1 with TRBJ2-5, with D perhaps matching TRBD2 (5 bases). Sequenced: memory CD4+ T cells from PBMCs, cultured in vitro. The CDR3 DNA sequence: TGTGCCAGCAGTGAAAGGGCTCCGGGCCCGGTGGAGGCCCAGTACTTC. It translates to CASSERAPGPVEAQYF. Together with reference TRBV25-1 and TRBJ2-5, the CDR3 gives the full variable domain: EADIYQTPRYLVIGTGKKITLECSQTMGHDKMYWYQQDPGMELHLIHYSYGVNSTEKGDLSSESTVSRIRTEHFPLTLESARPSHTSQYLCASSERAPGPVEAQYFGPGTRLLVL.